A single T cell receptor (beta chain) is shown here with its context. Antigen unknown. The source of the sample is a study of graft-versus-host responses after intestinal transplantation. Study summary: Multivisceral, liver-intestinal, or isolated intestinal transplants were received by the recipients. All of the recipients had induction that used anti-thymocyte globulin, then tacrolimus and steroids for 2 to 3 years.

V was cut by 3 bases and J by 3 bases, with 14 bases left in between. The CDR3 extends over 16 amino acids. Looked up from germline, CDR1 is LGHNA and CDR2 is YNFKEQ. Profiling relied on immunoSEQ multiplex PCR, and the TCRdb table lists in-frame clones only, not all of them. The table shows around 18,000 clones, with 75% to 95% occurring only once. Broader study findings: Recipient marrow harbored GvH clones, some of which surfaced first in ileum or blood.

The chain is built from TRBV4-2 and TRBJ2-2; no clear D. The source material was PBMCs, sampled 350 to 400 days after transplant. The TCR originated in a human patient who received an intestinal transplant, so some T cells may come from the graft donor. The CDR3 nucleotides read TGTGCCAGCAGCCATCCTGAACAATCCCACACCGGGGAGCTGTTTTTT. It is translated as CASSHPEQSHTGELFF.